This TCR beta chain was sequenced in a study of T cell responses to AZD1222 COVID-19 vaccine. Clones were sequenced by immunoSEQ multiplex PCR, and TCRdb holds only the in-frame ones, with some missing. The sample has approximately 170,000 clones, around 91% seen once; the top ten hold about 6.9%. This sample comprised peripheral blood, obtained on day 0 of AZD1222 vaccination. The sequence came from an adult in good health.

The CDR3 DNA reads TGCGCCAGCAGCTTTACCGGGCCGACAGATACGCAGTATTTT. This codes for CASSFTGPTDTQYF. J is TRBJ2-3 and V is TRBV5-1; D not resolved. This CDR3 region has 14 residues. Germline CDR1 is SGHRS and CDR2 is YFSETQ. V lost 2 bases and J 3 bases, leaving 10 bases between the germline ends. Full variable domain (outside the CDR3, taken from reference TRBV5-1 and TRBJ2-3): KAGVTQTPRYLIKTRGQQVTLSCSPISGHRSVSWYQQTPGQGLQFLFEYFSETQRNKGNFPGRFSGRQFSNSRSEMNVSTLELGDSALYLCASSFTGPTDTQYFGPGTRLTVL.